The 23 T cell receptor beta chains reported below all come from one sample, sequenced in a study of OX40 agonist ivuxolimab in advanced cancers. TCRdb's table, derived via immunoSEQ multiplex PCR, lists solely in-frame clones and lacks some. The table includes about 45,000 clones, 65% to 90% detected once. Sequencing used CD4+ or CD8+ T cells sorted from blood, obtained in a trial of the OX40 agonist ivuxolimab. The source of these receptors is an adult with an advanced solid tumor such as melanoma, head and neck, liver or kidney cancer.

The rearrangement links TRBV5-1 to TRBJ2-5; 10 positions match TRBD1. Germline loops: CDR1 SGHRS, CDR2 YFSETQ. CDR3 length equals 15 residues. The junction had 1 base not matched to a gene; V was cut back by 1 base and J by 1 base. The CDR3 bases are TGCGCCAGCAGCTTGAGGACAGGGGGCCAAGAGACCCAGTACTTC. It translates to CASSLRTGGQETQYF.

The chain recombines TRBV7-9 with TRBJ2-1, with TRBD2 matching over 7 bases. The V segment lost 5 bases and the J segment 5 bases; nucleotides outside the gene matches: 9. This CDR3 is built from 15 residues. Germline V gene lookup returns CDR1 SEHNR and CDR2 FQNEAQ (reference sequence). The CDR3 reads CASSPAGINHNEQFF. In DNA, the CDR3 is TGTGCCAGCAGCCCAGCGGGGATCAACCACAATGAGCAGTTCTTC. Full variable domain (outside the CDR3, taken from reference TRBV7-9 and TRBJ2-1): DTGVSQNPRHKITKRGQNVTFRCDPISEHNRLYWYRQTLGQGPEFLTYFQNEAQLEKSRLLSDRFSAERPKGSFSTLEIQRTEQGDSAMYLCASSPAGINHNEQFFGPGTRLTVL.

The chain employs TRBV7-9 and TRBJ2-7; 8 bases agree with TRBD1. In germline, CDR1 is SEHNR, CDR2 FQNEAQ (reference sequence). This CDR3 is built from 12 residues. The DNA of the CDR3 is TGTGGCTCCGGGACAGGCCACTACGAGCAGTACTTC. Amino acids: CGSGTGHYEQYF.

This clone occurred once. The rearrangement uses TRBV7-9 and TRBJ2-1; maybe TRBD1 (6 bases). The CDR3 runs 15 residues. The V end was cut by 4 bases, the J end by 4 bases, with 14 bases between. The germline V gene encodes CDR1 SEHNR and CDR2 FQNEAQ (reference sequence). The DNA of the CDR3 is TGTGCCAGCAGCTCCCGGACAGAGTTATACAATGAGCAGTTCTTC. Its translation: CASSSRTELYNEQFF. The full variable domain, in which reference TRBV7-9 and TRBJ2-1 provide the parts outside the CDR3, is DTGVSQNPRHKITKRGQNVTFRCDPISEHNRLYWYRQTLGQGPEFLTYFQNEAQLEKSRLLSDRFSAERPKGSFSTLEIQRTEQGDSAMYLCASSSRTELYNEQFFGPGTRLTVL.

This sequence joins TRBV27 and TRBJ1-1; tentative D call: TRBD1 (6 bases). The germline V and J ends were trimmed by 6 bases and 3 bases, with 11 bases remaining between them. This CDR3 has 13 amino acids. The germline V gene encodes CDR1 MNHEY and CDR2 SMNVEV (reference sequence). This chain's CDR3 is CASSPDRYTEAFF. CDR3 coding DNA: TGTGCCAGCAGCCCGGACAGATACACTGAAGCTTTCTTT.

The sample holds one count of this clone. V usage is TRBV28 and J usage is TRBJ2-5, with 14 nucleotides matching TRBD2. Germline V gives CDR1 MDHEN, CDR2 SYDVKM. This CDR3 has 15 residues. V gave up 5 bases and J gave up 4 bases; unmatched junction bases: 3. CDR3 loop: CASSTGLAGVETQYF. DNA of the CDR3: TGTGCCAGCAGTACGGGACTAGCGGGGGTAGAGACCCAGTACTTC.

V usage is TRBV30 and J usage is TRBJ1-2, with D unclear. In germline, CDR1 is GTSNPN, CDR2 SVGIG (reference sequence). Trimming left V 5 bases short and J 8 bases short, with 15 bases between. The length of the CDR3 is 12 residues. DNA of the CDR3: TGTGCCTGGGAGATAGATAACCGGGGCTACACCTTC. It translates to CAWEIDNRGYTF.

Here the CDR3 reads CASVGQGLTEAFF. CDR3 DNA sequence: TGTGCTAGTGTCGGACAGGGACTGACTGAAGCTTTCTTT. The V and J genes are TRBV12-5 and TRBJ1-1; 8 bases match TRBD1. CDR3 length: 13 amino acids. CDR1 LGHNT and CDR2 FRNRAP come from the germline V gene. The J segment lost 5 bases and the V segment lost 7 bases, leaving 6 bases of the junction unmatched.

The chain couples TRBV27 to TRBJ1-1, with unresolved D. The CDR3 covers 13 residues. V was shortened by 4 bases and J by 1 base, with 7 bases between the two germline ends. Germline lookup yields CDR1 MNHEY and CDR2 SMNVEV (reference sequence). The CDR3 reads CASSSNKNTEAFF. DNA for the CDR3: TGTGCCAGCAGTTCCAACAAGAACACTGAAGCTTTCTTT.

The chain links TRBV28 to TRBJ2-1, with TRBD2 identical over 9 bases. The V and J ends lost 7 bases and 9 bases, in that order; junction bases with no gene match: 10. Germline V gives CDR1 MDHEN, CDR2 SYDVKM. The CDR3 is 14 amino acids. CDR3 in amino acids: CASTIAGVAVEQFF. CDR3 nucleotides: TGTGCCAGCACCATAGCGGGAGTAGCGGTTGAGCAGTTCTTC.

As DNA, the CDR3 is TGTGCCAGCAGCCCCGAGGACAGGGGCTTGTCGGACGAGCAGTACTTC. Residues: CASSPEDRGLSDEQYF. The V call is TRBV4-2, the J call TRBJ2-7, with 9 bases identical to TRBD1. The germline V gene encodes CDR1 LGHNA and CDR2 YNFKEQ. The trim removed 4 bases at V and 5 bases at J, leaving 12 bases unmatched. The CDR3 runs 16 residues.

This chain uses TRBV7-3 with TRBJ1-1, with 8 bases matching TRBD1. Germline V gives CDR1 SGHTA, CDR2 FQGTGA. This CDR3 is built from 13 residues. Trimming removed 4 bases from V and 6 bases from J; junction bases left unmatched: 4. CDR3 in amino acids: CASSYGQGPEAFF. Here the CDR3 DNA reads TGTGCCAGCAGCTACGGACAGGGCCCTGAAGCTTTCTTT.

The chain links TRBV2 to TRBJ1-4; D perhaps matches TRBD1 (5 bases). The germline V gene has CDR1 SNHLY and CDR2 FYNNEI. The CDR3 is made up of 16 amino acids. The V and J ends lost 7 bases and 0 bases respectively, with 15 bases between them. The CDR3 sequence: CASTKGEATTNEKLFF. The CDR3 nucleotides read TGTGCCAGCACGAAAGGGGAGGCAACAACTAATGAAAAACTGTTTTTT.

This clone has just one count. The chain joins TRBV13 to TRBJ2-7; 8 positions agree with TRBD2. V shed 5 bases and J 3 bases; nucleotides not matched to a gene: 6. Germline V gene lookup returns CDR1 PRHDT and CDR2 FYEKMQ (reference sequence). This CDR3 region has 14 residues. Here the CDR3 DNA reads TGTGCCAGCAGCCCGGGACTAGGAGTCTACGAGCAGTACTTC. This encodes CASSPGLGVYEQYF.

The chain couples TRBV4-1 to TRBJ2-3, with TRBD2 matching over 7 bases. Germline V gene lookup returns CDR1 MGHRA and CDR2 YSYEKL. The CDR3 runs 15 residues. Germline trimming cut 3 bases from V and 3 bases from J; bases unmatched to any gene: 6. DNA of the CDR3: TGCGCCAGCAGCCACCCGGGGAGGGAGACAGATACGCAGTATTTT. Amino acid sequence: CASSHPGRETDTQYF.

The V gene is TRBV14, the J gene TRBJ1-1; no reliable D call. Between the trimmed V and J ends, which lost 5 bases and 4 bases, there was a span of 17 bases. The CDR3 has 15 amino acids. CDR1 is SGHDN and CDR2 is FVKESK in the germline V gene. Here the CDR3 reads CASSSRRGSRTEAFF. The DNA of the CDR3 is TGTGCCAGCAGCTCTAGGCGGGGTAGTCGCACTGAAGCTTTCTTT.

The V call is TRBV7-3, the J call TRBJ1-5; D ambiguous. With 2 bases removed from V and 3 bases from J, the gap between germline ends came to 11 bases. The CDR3 contains 15 residues. Germline CDR1 and CDR2: SGHTA and FQGTGA. CDR3 coding DNA: TGTGCCAGCAGCTTAGCGCGGGCCCTCAATCAGCCCCAGCATTTT. Amino acid sequence: CASSLARALNQPQHF.

V is TRBV7-3 and J is TRBJ2-1, with TRBD2 as a possible D gene (6 bases). CDR3 length: 15 residues. Germline CDR1 and CDR2: SGHTA and FQGTGA. Trimming removed 3 bases at V and 0 bases at J, with 9 bases between. CDR3 coding DNA: TGTGCCAGCAGCTTCGTCGGGGGCTCCTACAATGAGCAGTTCTTC. Protein sequence: CASSFVGGSYNEQFF.

With respect to this clone: At one of its ends the junction is not consistent with the germline gene, which may arise from a read error. The rearrangement links TRBV9 to TRBJ2-7; 9 nucleotides align to TRBD2. CDR1 and CDR2 from the germline V gene are SGDLS and YYNGEE. The CDR3 is 13 amino acids. CDR3: CASSVGLAGRRDF. For the CDR3, the DNA is TGTGCCAGCAGCGTCGGGCTAGCGGGAAGGCGGGACTTC.

The V call is TRBV18, the J call TRBJ2-7; TRBD1 or TRBD2 may be the D gene (5 bases each). With 0 bases removed from V and 2 bases from J, the gap between germline ends came to 8 bases. Germline lookup yields CDR1 KGHSH and CDR2 LQKENI. This CDR3 has 14 residues. The CDR3 here is CASSPPQGAYEQYF. CDR3 in DNA: TGTGCCAGCTCACCACCGCAGGGAGCCTACGAGCAGTACTTC.

V is TRBV11-2 and J is TRBJ2-7, with 11 positions matching TRBD2. The germline V gene encodes CDR1 SGHAT and CDR2 FQNNGV. This CDR3 comprises 15 residues. Trimming removed 0 bases from V and 7 bases from J; junction bases left unmatched: 5. The CDR3 here is CASSLDSGRAREQYF. CDR3 nucleotide sequence: TGTGCCAGCAGCTTAGATAGCGGGAGGGCCCGAGAGCAGTACTTC.

The chain couples TRBV5-1 to TRBJ2-1, with D perhaps TRBD1 (6 bases). CDR3 length: 12 amino acids. V dropped 0 bases and J dropped 9 bases, with 7 bases sitting between them. Germline values: CDR1 SGHRS, CDR2 YFSETQ. The CDR3 nucleotides are TGCGCCAGCAGCTTGGAGGACAGTGAGCAGTTCTTC. It is translated as CASSLEDSEQFF. Full variable domain (remainder filled in from reference TRBV5-1 and TRBJ2-1): KAGVTQTPRYLIKTRGQQVTLSCSPISGHRSVSWYQQTPGQGLQFLFEYFSETQRNKGNFPGRFSGRQFSNSRSEMNVSTLELGDSALYLCASSLEDSEQFFGPGTRLTVL.

The V and J genes are TRBV11-2 and TRBJ2-3; TRBD2 matches at 8 bases. CDR3 length: 15 residues. The germline V gene encodes CDR1 SGHAT and CDR2 FQNNGV. Unmatched junction bases numbered 2, after V lost 3 bases and J lost 0 bases. In DNA form, the CDR3 reads TGTGCCAGCAGCTTGAGGACTAGCAGCACAGATACGCAGTATTTT. As protein: CASSLRTSSTDTQYF.